One sample yielded the 10 T cell receptor beta chains listed below, sequenced in a study of blood T cell repertoires in COVID-19. Method: immunoSEQ multiplex PCR; TCRdb's copy keeps in-frame clones and lacks some. The table shows tens of thousands of clones, with less than 90% occurring only once. Sequenced: peripheral blood. Receptors originate from a human donor in a cohort sampled during active COVID-19.

The chain employs TRBV6-1 and TRBJ2-5, with 8 positions matching TRBD2. With 2 bases clipped from V and 5 bases from J, the junction kept 1 base outside the gene matches. CDR3 length: 13 residues. Germline CDR1 MNHNS, CDR2 SASEGT. DNA for the CDR3: TGTGCCAGCAGTGAATCGGGGGGGGAGACCCAGTACTTC. Protein: CASSESGGETQYF.

The gene calls are TRBV11-2 and TRBJ2-7; tentative D call: TRBD1 (6 bases). Germline-derived CDR1 and CDR2 are SGHAT and FQNNGV. V was shortened by 0 bases and J by 1 base, with 10 bases between the two germline ends. The CDR3 covers 15 residues. CDR3 nucleotides: TGTGCCAGCAGCTTAGAGACAGGACCTTCCTACGAGCAGTACGTC. Its protein is CASSLETGPSYEQYV.

This chain uses TRBV5-6 with TRBJ2-1; possible D gene TRBD1, 7 bases. The CDR3 loop spans 17 amino acids. CDR1 is SGHDT and CDR2 is YYEEEE in the germline V gene. V lost 4 bases and J 3 bases, leaving 20 bases between the germline ends. CDR3 loop: CASSKDLANRGYNEQFF. In DNA form, the CDR3 reads TGTGCCAGCAGCAAGGACCTAGCGAACAGGGGCTACAATGAGCAGTTCTTC.

The chain uses TRBV19 and TRBJ2-7; D ambiguous. Germline loops: CDR1 LNHDA, CDR2 SQIVND (reference sequence). With 0 bases removed from V and 7 bases from J, the gap between germline ends came to 19 bases. The CDR3 covers 16 residues. This CDR3 is CASSIDLGLAPWEQYV. CDR3 DNA sequence: TGTGCCAGTAGTATAGACCTCGGTCTCGCCCCCTGGGAGCAGTACGTC.

The genes are TRBV5-6 and TRBJ2-1; 8 positions match TRBD2. There are 16 residues in the CDR3. Unmatched junction bases numbered 10, after V lost 4 bases and J lost 4 bases. Germline V gene data show CDR1 as SGHDT and CDR2 as YYEEEE. The CDR3 region is CASSPAGSGAYNEQFF. The CDR3 coding sequence is TGTGCCAGCAGCCCAGCCGGTAGCGGGGCTTACAATGAGCAGTTCTTC.

The CDR3 bases are TGTGCCAGCAGCCTCGGAGGGAAGAGCACAGATACGCAGTATTTT. Translating gives CASSLGGKSTDTQYF. The rearrangement uses TRBV21-1 and TRBJ2-3; TRBD2 reflects the table's D call only, with no check against the DNA. TRBV21-1 is tagged as a pseudogene. This CDR3 has 15 residues.

The chain carries TRBV5-1 and TRBJ2-7, with TRBD2 matching 7 bases. Germline assignment: CDR1 SGHRS and CDR2 YFSETQ. Trimming at V came to 2 bases and at J to 2 bases, leaving 7 bases not matched to a gene. CDR3 length: 15 amino acids. The CDR3: CASSLKGGQAYEQYV. The CDR3 nucleotides are TGCGCCAGCAGCTTAAAGGGAGGGCAGGCCTACGAGCAGTACGTC.

The chain recombines TRBV30 with TRBJ2-3; TRBD2 might be the D (6 bases). Trimming took 0 bases from V and 8 from J, leaving 12 bases between them. The germline gives CDR1 GTSNPN, CDR2 SVGIG (reference sequence). The CDR3 extends over 13 amino acids. The DNA of the CDR3 is TGTGCCTGGAGTGTACGGGGGTTGGGTACGCAGTATTTT. This codes for CAWSVRGLGTQYF.

The chain joins TRBV19 to TRBJ2-3; D is perhaps TRBD1 (5 bases). CDR1 LNHDA and CDR2 SQIVND come from the germline V gene (reference sequence). V was cut by 4 bases and J by 11 bases, with 13 bases left in between. This CDR3 comprises 12 residues. CDR3: CASSTGHFKQYF. CDR3 nucleotides: TGTGCCAGTAGTACTGGACATTTTAAGCAGTATTTT.

The J gene is TRBJ2-1, the V gene TRBV12-3 or TRBV12-4; 7 bases fit TRBD1. CDR3 length equals 13 residues. Losses at the gene ends were 6 bases for V and 8 bases for J; bases not matched to a gene: 7. The CDR3 here is CASRLTGIDEQFF. CDR3 nucleotide sequence: TGTGCCAGCAGGTTGACAGGGATAGATGAGCAGTTCTTC.